This T cell receptor beta chain was sequenced in a study of blood T cell repertoires in COVID-19. Study information: From the United States, Italy and Spain came samples of acute and convalescent COVID-19. Sources were T cells, B-cell-depleted T cells, or PBMCs; the material itself was cDNA or gDNA.

The CDR3 spans 16 residues. V was clipped by 5 bases and J by 6 bases; unmatched bases: 6. CDR1 and CDR2 from the germline V gene are SGHVS and FQNEAQ. Assay: immunoSEQ multiplex PCR; the TCRdb copy retains only in-frame clones and omits some. The sample yields 140,000 to 150,000 clones, 88% seen once. Sequencing was done on a sample of PBMCs or T cells enriched from blood (not recorded which). This TCR came from a woman in her twenties or thirties with acute COVID-19. This sequence joins TRBV7-8 and TRBJ2-1; 14 bases match TRBD2. Here the CDR3 reads CASSPGTSGRTNEQFF. In nucleotides, the CDR3 is TGTGCCAGCAGCCCCGGGACTAGCGGGAGAACCAATGAGCAGTTCTTC.